The clone carrying this T cell receptor (beta chain) was counted between two and nine times. This specimen comes from a study of blood T cells in healthy people across ages. Germline V gene sequence: CDR1 SEHNR, CDR2 FQNEAQ (reference sequence). This CDR3 contains 16 residues. The V gene end was trimmed by 5 bases and the J gene end by 7 bases; junction bases not matched to a gene: 15. Then a second PCR, running about 6 to 12 cycles, was carried out with a sample-barcoded 5' primer and a J-beta primer mix. Each cDNA molecule received a tag from a template-switch adaptor that had 12 random nucleotides. TCRdb re-called the 5' RACE reads through MiXCR, storing one row per CDR3 protein. The data contain around 800,000 distinct CDR3 sequences, roughly 24% of them seen just once; the ten biggest clones take up approximately 2.9%. This sample also belongs to another study, concerning T cells of mothers and their children. Per that study: Across the analysis, no persistent microchimeric T cell clones were detected.

The sequence was obtained from a boy younger than 18 in good health. This sequence joins TRBV7-9 and TRBJ2-3, with 7 nucleotides matching TRBD1. Sequences were obtained from blood. In nucleotides, the CDR3 is TGTGCCAGCAGCCCGCCCCGACAGGGTCCAGATAATACGCAGTATTTT. It codes for CASSPPRQGPDNTQYF. Filled out from reference TRBV7-9 and TRBJ2-3, the complete variable domain reads DTGVSQNPRHKITKRGQNVTFRCDPISEHNRLYWYRQTLGQGPEFLTYFQNEAQLEKSRLLSDRFSAERPKGSFSTLEIQRTEQGDSAMYLCASSPPRQGPDNTQYFGPGTRLTVL.